This T cell receptor beta chain was recorded in a study of T cells after yellow fever vaccination. Study-level information: Researchers used SMART-Seq v4 Ultra Low Input to prepare fractions that had low cell numbers.

A single record per CDR3 protein comes from TCRdb applying MiXCR to the 5' RACE reads. The table records hundreds of thousands of distinct CDR3 sequences, 9% to 15% of them present only once. The CDR3 extends over 15 amino acids. Germline V lookup: CDR1 LGHNA, CDR2 YNFKEQ. V was pared by 0 bases and J by 5 bases, with 14 bases between. The clonotype was recovered from a man aged 25 to 40 who received the YFV17D yellow fever vaccine. Sequences were derived from PBMCs, sampled on the day of the yellow fever booster vaccination. The genes are TRBV4-2 and TRBJ2-7; D is unresolved. In DNA form, the CDR3 reads TGTGCCAGCAGCCAAGAAGGCAGTCCCTTAGACGAGCAGTACTTC. Protein: CASSQEGSPLDEQYF.